A single sample is the source of the 21 T cell receptor beta chains below, sequenced in a study of Graves' ophthalmopathy and Graves' hyperthyroidism. The sequenced template was RNA, covering the TCR beta CDR3 region. HTBI-primed first-round RT-PCR preceded second-round multiplex PCR. In TCRdb, the multiplex PCR reads were re-called with MiXCR into one record per CDR3 protein. This repertoire shows about 740,000 distinct CDR3 sequences, about 44% found once; its top ten account for approximately 46%. Sequenced sample: peripheral blood. The receptors were gathered from an adult man with Graves' ophthalmopathy.

The rearrangement joins TRBV25-1 to TRBJ1-2; D is unclear. Germline loops: CDR1 MGHDK, CDR2 SYGVNS. V was shortened by 3 bases and J by 0 bases, with 14 bases between the two germline ends. This CDR3 is built from 16 residues. In DNA form, the CDR3 reads TGTGCCAGCAGTGAGACATGGGGAAGCTCTAACTATGGCTACACCTTC. Translated, it gives CASSETWGSSNYGYTF.

This clonotype showed up many times. The chain couples TRBV7-9 to TRBJ1-2, with D possibly matching TRBD1 (5 bases). This CDR3 spans 16 amino acids. The germline V gene has CDR1 SEHNR and CDR2 FQNEAQ (reference sequence). V lost 5 bases, J lost 1 base, and 17 bases lay in between. The CDR3 DNA reads TGTGCCAGCAGCCAAGATAGGCAGGGCGGTAACTATGGCTACACCTTC. Protein sequence: CASSQDRQGGNYGYTF.

The chain recombines TRBV2 with TRBJ1-4; D uncertain. With 6 bases removed from V and 0 bases from J, the gap between germline ends came to 8 bases. CDR3 length: 14 residues. The V gene's germline CDR1 is SNHLY and CDR2 FYNNEI. The CDR3 here is CASRADATNEKLFF. CDR3 sequence (DNA): TGTGCCAGCAGGGCGGATGCAACTAATGAAAAACTGTTTTTT.

This clonotype occurred once. The rearrangement uses TRBV15 and TRBJ1-2; tentative D call: TRBD1 (6 bases). In germline, CDR1 is LNHNV, CDR2 YYDKDF (reference sequence). V was clipped by 4 bases and J by 7 bases, with 16 bases between them. The CDR3 loop spans 14 amino acids. The CDR3 here is CATSITRDTRGYTF. Here the CDR3 DNA reads TGTGCCACCAGCATTACCCGGGACACGCGTGGCTACACCTTC.

This clonotype has only one observation. The CDR3 coding sequence is TGTGCCAGCAGCCTCGACGCGAGAGGCAAGGGAGCAGATACGCAGTATTTT. This sequence encodes CASSLDARGKGADTQYF. V gene TRBV9 combines with J gene TRBJ2-3; perhaps TRBD2 as D (5 bases). CDR3 length equals 17 residues. Germline CDR1 is SGDLS and CDR2 is YYNGEE. Trimming stripped 4 bases from V and 4 bases from J, with 22 bases between.

The table lists this clonotype with many counts. The V gene is TRBV29-1, the J gene TRBJ2-5; TRBD1 might be the D (7 bases). The length of the CDR3 is 14 residues. Trimming shortened V by 5 bases and J by 6 bases, and 19 bases separated the two germline ends. Germline V CDR1 and CDR2: SQVTM, ANQGSEA. CDR3 protein: CSVLKGRGAKTQYF. In nucleotides, the CDR3 is TGCAGCGTTCTCAAGGGCAGGGGGGCAAAGACCCAGTACTTC.

V and J are TRBV10-3 and TRBJ1-6, with D possibly matching TRBD1 (5 bases). Germline CDR1 reads ENHRY; CDR2 reads SYGVKD. The CDR3 is 12 residues long. V lost 11 bases to trimming and J lost 11 bases, with 16 bases between them. The CDR3 DNA sequence: TGTGCCGCCTCCGGGACGCACGCACCCCTCCACTTT. Its protein product is CAASGTHAPLHF.

Only a few counts were recorded for this clonotype. The chain employs TRBV10-3 and TRBJ2-3; 8 bases map to TRBD2. The CDR3 has 16 residues. CDR1 is ENHRY, CDR2 SYGVKD, per germline. V was pared by 2 bases and J by 0 bases, with 4 bases of the junction left unmatched. CDR3 residues: CAISEQASGSTDTQYF. CDR3 DNA sequence: TGTGCCATCAGTGAGCAGGCTAGCGGGAGCACAGATACGCAGTATTTT.

The rearrangement uses TRBV10-3 and TRBJ2-1; D not resolved. The CDR3 sequence is 11 residues long. CDR1 and CDR2 from the germline V gene are ENHRY and SYGVKD. Deletions cut 9 bases from V and 5 bases from J, with 8 bases between. CDR3 residues: CAIRKDNEQFF. CDR3 nucleotides: TGTGCCATTCGAAAAGACAATGAGCAGTTCTTC.

With respect to this clonotype: This clone may be a read error of a much larger clone one base away. This chain connects TRBV19 to TRBJ1-1, with D possibly being TRBD1 (6 bases). Germline V gives CDR1 LNHDA, CDR2 SQIVND (reference sequence). The length of the CDR3 is 13 residues. The CDR3 spells CASGGTMNTEASF. CDR3 coding DNA: TGTGCCAGCGGGGGGACAATGAACACTGAAGCTTCCTTT. Variable domain in full (rest from reference TRBV19 and TRBJ1-1): DGGITQSPKYLFRKEGQNVTLSCEQNLNHDAMYWYRQDPGQGLRLIYYSQIVNDFQKGDIAEGYSVSREKKESFPLTVTSAQKNPTAFYLCASGGTMNTEASFGQGTRLTVV.

This clonotype was counted only a few times. The rearrangement joins TRBV6-4 to TRBJ1-1; a possible D gene is TRBD1 (5 bases). Germline V gene sequence: CDR1 MRHNA, CDR2 SNTAGT. V was trimmed by 3 bases and J by 6 bases, leaving 11 bases between them. The CDR3 is made up of 13 amino acids. The CDR3: CASSEFGGAEAFF. CDR3 nucleotide sequence: TGTGCCAGCAGTGAGTTTGGGGGGGCTGAAGCTTTCTTT.

A remark on this clonotype: This may be a read error: a much more frequent sequence differs by one nucleotide. The J gene is TRBJ2-5, the V gene TRBV10-2; the D gene is possibly TRBD2 (6 bases). CDR1 and CDR2 from the germline V gene are WSHSY and SAAADI. The CDR3 has 17 amino acids. V lost 0 bases to trimming and J lost 6 bases, with 20 bases between them. CDR3 in DNA: TGCGCCAGCAGTGAGTCGAAGGGTGGCGGGGCTCGACAGACCCAGTACTTC. Translated, it gives CASSESKGGGARQTQYF.

The chain has TRBV7-3 and TRBJ2-7; D not resolved. The CDR3 consists of 13 residues. The V and J ends lost 3 bases and 6 bases respectively, with 12 bases between them. Germline lookup yields CDR1 SGHTA and CDR2 FQGTGA. The CDR3 is CASSFTKTTEQYF. CDR3 coding DNA: TGTGCCAGCAGCTTCACGAAAACAACCGAGCAGTACTTC. Complete variable domain (other parts from reference TRBV7-3 and TRBJ2-7): GAGVSQTPSNKVTEKGKYVELRCDPISGHTALYWYRQSLGQGPEFLIYFQGTGAADDSGLPNDRFFAVRPEGSVSTLKIQRTERGDSAVYLCASSFTKTTEQYFGPGTRLTVT.

This clonotype has only a few counts. This rearrangement joins TRBV29-1 to TRBJ2-3, with unresolved D. V lost 3 bases and J lost 7, with 11 bases in between. The CDR3 covers 12 residues. CDR1 is SQVTM and CDR2 is ANQGSEA in the germline V gene. The CDR3 spells CSVDESGHTQYF. The DNA for the CDR3 is TGCAGCGTTGACGAGTCCGGGCATACGCAGTATTTT.

This clonotype was counted many times. The genes are TRBV11-2 and TRBJ1-2; D unclear. The length of the CDR3 is 12 residues. Germline assignment: CDR1 SGHAT and CDR2 FQNNGV. The V end was cut by 7 bases, the J end by 6 bases, with 12 bases between. The CDR3 coding sequence is TGTGCCAGCACTAAAGAGGGCGATGGCTACACCTTC. This sequence encodes CASTKEGDGYTF. Full variable domain (remainder filled in from reference TRBV11-2 and TRBJ1-2): EAGVAQSPRYKIIEKRQSVAFWCNPISGHATLYWYQQILGQGPKLLIQFQNNGVVDDSQLPKDRFSAERLKGVDSTLKIQPAKLEDSAVYLCASTKEGDGYTFGSGTRLTVV.

This clonotype was counted once. The V call is TRBV24-1, the J call TRBJ1-5; 8 nucleotides match TRBD2. The J call may be incorrect, as the DNA end agrees better with TRBJ2-3. The V gene's germline CDR1 is KGHDR and CDR2 SFDVKD. The CDR3 is made up of 17 amino acids. CDR3 region: CATSDFQRGRYTDTQYF. The CDR3 nucleotides read TGTGCCACCAGTGATTTCCAGCGGGGGAGATACACAGATACGCAGTATTTT.

This clonotype was detected ten times or more. Written as DNA, the CDR3 is TGCGCCAGCAGGGACAGGGAAGGCACTGAAGCTTTCTTT. Translation gives CASRDREGTEAFF. This chain connects TRBV10-1 to TRBJ1-1; TRBD1 agrees at 8 bases. The V gene's germline CDR1 is WNHNN and CDR2 SYGVQD (reference sequence). V shed 6 bases and J 4 bases; nucleotides not matched to a gene: 4. This CDR3 region has 13 residues.

J is TRBJ1-6 and V is TRBV5-1; D not resolved. The ends were cut back, 0 bases at V and 12 bases at J, with 13 bases in the middle. Germline V lookup: CDR1 SGHRS, CDR2 YFSETQ. This CDR3 region has 14 residues. The DNA for the CDR3 is TGCGCCAGCAGCTTGGACTCCAGCGGGCGACCCCTCCACTTT. Residues: CASSLDSSGRPLHF.

The chain carries TRBV20-1 and TRBJ2-7; D gene uncertain. CDR3 length equals 11 residues. V lost 6 bases, J lost 5 bases, and 11 bases lay in between. Germline-derived CDR1 and CDR2 are DFQATT and SNEGSKA (reference sequence). The DNA of the CDR3 is TGCAGTGCACCGAGGATCGACGAGCAGTACTTC. It encodes CSAPRIDEQYF.

Comments on this clonotype: This may be a read error, as it is one base from a much larger clone. This sequence joins TRBV2 and TRBJ2-7; 10 bases line up with TRBD2. Germline V gene sequence: CDR1 SNHLY, CDR2 FYNNEI. The ends lost 4 bases at V and 3 bases at J; junction bases unmatched: 9. The CDR3 runs to 16 residues. This CDR3 reads CASSVGSGRPFYEQYF. CDR3 DNA: TGTGCCAGCAGTGTGGGTAGCGGGAGGCCCTTCTACGAGCAGTACTTC.

This clonotype was seen more than once but under ten times. The J gene is TRBJ1-4, the V gene TRBV5-1; the match to TRBD1 covers 9 bases. There are 16 residues in the CDR3. Losses at the gene ends were 0 bases for V and 4 bases for J; bases not matched to a gene: 4. Germline V lookup: CDR1 SGHRS, CDR2 YFSETQ. The CDR3 nucleotides read TGCGCCAGCAGCTTGGACGGACAGGGGCGTAATGAAAAACTGTTTTTT. It specifies CASSLDGQGRNEKLFF.